The 19 T cell receptor beta chains listed next were all sequenced from one sample in a study of T cell repertoires in cytomegalovirus infection. One entry per CDR3 protein, called by TCRdb with MiXCR from the reads. This sample carries about 400,000 distinct CDR3 sequences, roughly 20% of them seen once, and the ten largest clones take around 9.3%. Sequenced: PBMCs. These receptors all come from a human donor in good health (CMV status not recorded). Some clones in this sample may be carry-over from other donors' samples.

This rearrangement joins TRBV7-2 to TRBJ1-2, with a tentative D call TRBD1 (6 bases). The CDR3 covers 15 residues. The ends were cut back, 2 bases at V and 8 bases at J, with 18 bases in the middle. The germline CDR1 and CDR2 sequences are SGHTA and FQGNSA. CDR3 DNA: TGTGCCAGCAGCTTACCGCACGGGGGGCAGGGAGGCTACACCTTC. Protein sequence: CASSLPHGGQGGYTF.

There are a few counts of this clonotype. The V and J genes are TRBV12-3 or TRBV12-4 and TRBJ1-4; D ambiguous. CDR3 size: 14 residues. With 5 bases removed from V and 8 bases from J, the gap between germline ends came to 15 bases. The CDR3 coding sequence is TGTGCCAGCAGTCCCCCGAGCCTTTCGGAAAAACTGTTTTTT. Translation gives CASSPPSLSEKLFF.

This chain joins TRBV30 and TRBJ2-1; D possibly corresponds to TRBD2 (5 bases). Germline CDR1 reads GTSNPN; CDR2 reads SVGIG (reference sequence). The V gene lost 0 bases and the J gene lost 0 bases, with 12 bases spanning the gap. There are 16 residues in the CDR3. The CDR3: CAWSVRWRSSYNEQFF. CDR3 nucleotides: TGTGCCTGGAGTGTACGTTGGAGGAGCTCCTACAATGAGCAGTTCTTC.

The rearrangement links TRBV5-5 to TRBJ1-1, with D possibly TRBD1 on 5 matching bases. The CDR3 loop spans 13 amino acids. V was clipped by 7 bases and J by 1 base, with 11 bases between them. CDR1 SGHKS and CDR2 YYEKEE come from the germline V gene (reference sequence). In DNA, the CDR3 is TGTGCCAGCGGCAGGGCTTCGAACACTGAAGCTTTCTTT. It specifies CASGRASNTEAFF.

This clonotype has ten or more counts. The rearrangement links TRBV7-2 to TRBJ1-3; tentative D call: TRBD1 (5 bases). The CDR3 sequence is 15 residues long. From germline, CDR1 is SGHTA and CDR2 FQGNSA. V was shortened by 5 bases and J by 9 bases, with 20 bases between the two germline ends. This chain's CDR3 is CASSGRVPRGGTIYF. Here the CDR3 DNA reads TGTGCCAGCAGCGGTAGAGTGCCGCGGGGGGGCACCATATATTTT.

This clonotype was detected ten times or more. The chain couples TRBV6-1 to TRBJ2-7, with D possibly being TRBD2 (6 bases). V was shortened by 6 bases and J by 9 bases, with 18 bases between the two germline ends. The CDR3 has 13 residues. The germline V gene encodes CDR1 MNHNS and CDR2 SASEGT. CDR3 sequence (DNA): TGTGCCAGCAGCCCTGGGGTAGGGACTGGGCAGTACTTC. As protein: CASSPGVGTGQYF.

Only a few counts were recorded for this clonotype. This chain links TRBV12-3 or TRBV12-4 with TRBJ2-1; D uncertain. The CDR3 is 12 amino acids. Trimming took 6 bases from V and 7 from J, leaving 10 bases between them. The CDR3 DNA follows: TGTGCCAGCAGAAAAGACTTGAATGAGCAGTTCTTC. It specifies CASRKDLNEQFF.

This clonotype showed up many times. For the CDR3, the DNA is TGTGCCAGTAGTATAGTGCCAGGGGATCTACATCAGCCCCAGCATTTT. Protein: CASSIVPGDLHQPQHF. The chain combines TRBV19 with TRBJ1-5, with D possibly matching TRBD1 (6 bases). Germline V gives CDR1 LNHDA, CDR2 SQIVND (reference sequence). The length of the CDR3 is 16 residues. V gave up 1 base and J gave up 5 bases, with 15 bases separating them.

In its sample, this clonotype was seen many times. The chain has TRBV7-2 and TRBJ2-1; unclear D gene. This CDR3 comprises 15 residues. Germline V lookup: CDR1 SGHTA, CDR2 FQGNSA. V lost 3 bases to trimming and J lost 0 bases, with 9 bases between them. The CDR3 DNA reads as TGTGCCAGCAGCTTGGACCACAGCTCCTACAATGAGCAGTTCTTC. Protein sequence: CASSLDHSSYNEQFF.

This chain links TRBV20-1 with TRBJ2-5; D is possibly TRBD2 (6 bases). The germline V gene has CDR1 DFQATT and CDR2 SNEGSKA (reference sequence). V was shortened by 6 bases and J by 1 base, with 18 bases between the two germline ends. The CDR3 is made up of 15 amino acids. CDR3 loop: CSAPRRDSLQETQYF. CDR3 nucleotide sequence: TGCAGTGCCCCGCGGCGGGACTCCCTCCAAGAGACCCAGTACTTC.

This clonotype showed up just a few times. The V gene is TRBV28, the J gene TRBJ2-7; no clear D gene. The CDR3 spans 16 residues. The germline gives CDR1 MDHEN, CDR2 SYDVKM. With 3 bases removed from V and 2 bases from J, the gap between germline ends came to 17 bases. CDR3 residues: CASSFLVHRLPYEQYF. CDR3 nucleotides: TGTGCCAGCAGTTTTTTGGTTCACCGACTTCCCTACGAGCAGTACTTC. The full variable domain, with the rest looked up from reference TRBV28 and TRBJ2-7, is DVKVTQSSRYLVKRTGEKVFLECVQDMDHENMFWYRQDPGLGLRLIYFSYDVKMKEKGDIPEGYSVSREKKERFSLILESASTNQTSMYLCASSFLVHRLPYEQYFGPGTRLTVT.

The chain combines TRBV11-2 with TRBJ1-1, with D perhaps TRBD1 (6 bases). This CDR3 has 16 residues. CDR1 and CDR2 from the germline V gene are SGHAT and FQNNGV. Trimming removed 5 bases at V and 2 bases at J, with 18 bases between. CDR3 in amino acids: CASSPHSTGPNTEAFF. DNA of the CDR3: TGTGCCAGCAGCCCGCACTCCACAGGGCCCAACACTGAAGCTTTCTTT.

J is TRBJ1-5 and V is TRBV12-3 or TRBV12-4, with 7 bases aligning to TRBD1. V was pared by 6 bases and J by 6 bases, with 8 bases of the junction left unmatched. There are 14 residues in the CDR3. The CDR3 coding sequence is TGTGCCAGCAGATCTCTCAGGGGGGGTCAGCCCCAGCATTTT. It yields the protein CASRSLRGGQPQHF.

This clonotype has a count of ten or more. The genes are TRBV29-1 and TRBJ2-5; no clear D gene. Germline assignment: CDR1 SQVTM and CDR2 ANQGSEA. CDR3 length: 14 residues. The V gene lost 1 base and the J gene lost 2 bases, with 11 bases spanning the gap. CDR3 in amino acids: CSVEAPGLQETQYF. CDR3 nucleotides: TGCAGCGTTGAAGCTCCGGGCCTTCAAGAGACCCAGTACTTC. The full variable domain, completed using reference TRBV29-1 and TRBJ2-5, is SAVISQKPSRDICQRGTSLTIQCQVDSQVTMMFWYRQQPGQSLTLIATANQGSEATYESGFVIDKFPISRPNLTFSTLTVSNMSPEDSSIYLCSVEAPGLQETQYFGPGTRLLVL.

Ten or more counts support this clonotype. V and J are TRBV12-3 or TRBV12-4 and TRBJ1-5; the D gene is possibly TRBD1 (5 bases). Deletions cut 5 bases from V and 9 bases from J, with 11 bases between. The CDR3 totals 12 residues. CDR3 in amino acids: CASSKGGGPQHF. The CDR3 bases are TGTGCCAGCAGTAAAGGCGGGGGGCCCCAGCATTTT.

This clonotype has at least ten counts. The chain is built from TRBV7-8 and TRBJ2-1; TRBD2 matches at 9 bases. The CDR3 has 15 amino acids. The trim removed 2 bases at V and 15 bases at J, leaving 14 bases unmatched. The germline CDR1 and CDR2 sequences are SGHVS and FQNEAQ. The chain's CDR3 is CASSLTSSGMVEAFF. The CDR3 nucleotides are TGTGCCAGCAGCTTAACCTCTAGCGGGATGGTGGAAGCGTTCTTC. The whole variable domain, filled in from reference TRBV7-8 and TRBJ2-1, reads GAGVSQSPRYKVAKRGQDVALRCDPISGHVSLFWYQQALGQGPEFLTYFQNEAQLDKSGLPSDRFFAERPEGSVSTLKIQRTQQEDSAVYLCASSLTSSGMVEAFFGPGTRLTVL.

The chain couples TRBV7-6 to TRBJ1-4, with D possibly TRBD1 on 5 matching bases. CDR3 length: 20 amino acids. CDR1 and CDR2 (germline): SGHVS, FNYEAQ. The V gene lost 0 bases and the J gene lost 0 bases, with 20 bases spanning the gap. The CDR3 DNA reads as TGTGCCAGCAGCTTAGCGCTCTGGGGGGAGTCTTCTGCAACTAATGAAAAACTGTTTTTT. Its protein product is CASSLALWGESSATNEKLFF.

V and J are TRBV6-6 and TRBJ1-4; 7 bases match TRBD1. Trimming took 6 bases from V and 8 from J; bases not matched to a gene: 9. The CDR3 length is 14 residues. Looked up from germline, CDR1 is MNHNY and CDR2 is SVGAGI (reference sequence). The CDR3 loop is CASRPTGAGEKLFF. CDR3 nucleotide sequence: TGTGCCAGCAGGCCCACAGGGGCAGGCGAAAAACTGTTTTTT.

In this sample, this clonotype turned up once. The CDR3 region is CSARDPTGRKQPQHF. CDR3 DNA sequence: TGCAGTGCTAGAGATCCGACAGGGCGGAAGCAGCCCCAGCATTTT. The chain uses TRBV20-1 and TRBJ1-5, with 7 bases that match TRBD1. The germline CDR1 and CDR2 sequences are DFQATT and SNEGSKA (reference sequence). V trimming: 0 bases; J trimming: 7 bases; junction bases outside the gene matches: 9. CDR3 length equals 15 residues.